This T cell receptor (beta chain) comes out of a study of spatial heterogeneity in lung cancer. For the study at large: Matched bulk RNA-seq yielded a T cell transcriptional module score. Counts of TCR transcripts in tumor regions correlated strongly with that score. Study conclusions and caveats: Approximate estimated coverage of tumor T cells amounted to 7% for alpha and over 12% for beta chains. It was found that expanded intratumoral alpha and beta TCR counts tracked tumor mutation counts.

On each TCR cDNA molecule, a unique molecular identifier was present. TCRdb called the 5' RACE reads again in MiXCR, with one record for every CDR3 protein. Here the sample spans over 3,000 distinct CDR3 sequences, roughly 13% being singletons. Sample time point: sample taken at primary tumor resection. Looked up from germline, CDR1 is MDHEN and CDR2 is SYDVKM. V lost 3 bases to trimming and J lost 0 bases, with 8 bases between them. This CDR3 spans 15 amino acids. Concerning this clonotype itself: The antigen is undetermined.

The chain uses TRBV28 and TRBJ2-2; no clear D gene. The receptor was derived from a female donor with early-stage non-small cell lung cancer. The source was lung tumor tissue, collected at surgery. Here the CDR3 DNA reads TGTGCCAGCAGTTTTGGCAGCACGAACACCGGGGAGCTGTTTTTT. Protein sequence: CASSFGSTNTGELFF.